This T cell receptor (beta chain) was found in a study of beta chain features in type 1 diabetes. General study findings and limits: Significant though moderate, a shortening of TCRB CDR3s appeared in all four CD4+ subsets of Type 1 diabetes patients.

The authors reverse transcribed all of the isolated RNA, so sequencing captured expressed TCRB transcripts. Libraries were prepared by immunoSEQ multiplex PCR; TCRdb keeps only in-frame clonotypes and omits some of them. This table holds 150,000 to 200,000 clones, roughly 59% found once. Germline V CDR1 and CDR2: SEHNR, FQNEAQ (reference sequence). The germline V and J ends were trimmed by 7 bases and 2 bases, with 14 bases remaining between them. The CDR3 loop spans 14 amino acids. This clone occurred a few times. The target antigen is unknown. The chain has TRBV7-9 and TRBJ2-5, with D maybe TRBD2 (6 bases). The source of this sequence is a man between 25 and 39 years old with type 1 diabetes. Material for sequencing was naive CD4+ T cells from blood. The DNA of the CDR3 is TGTGCCAGCACCACTAGCTCGGGACAAGAGACCCAGTACTTC. Its protein product is CASTTSSGQETQYF.